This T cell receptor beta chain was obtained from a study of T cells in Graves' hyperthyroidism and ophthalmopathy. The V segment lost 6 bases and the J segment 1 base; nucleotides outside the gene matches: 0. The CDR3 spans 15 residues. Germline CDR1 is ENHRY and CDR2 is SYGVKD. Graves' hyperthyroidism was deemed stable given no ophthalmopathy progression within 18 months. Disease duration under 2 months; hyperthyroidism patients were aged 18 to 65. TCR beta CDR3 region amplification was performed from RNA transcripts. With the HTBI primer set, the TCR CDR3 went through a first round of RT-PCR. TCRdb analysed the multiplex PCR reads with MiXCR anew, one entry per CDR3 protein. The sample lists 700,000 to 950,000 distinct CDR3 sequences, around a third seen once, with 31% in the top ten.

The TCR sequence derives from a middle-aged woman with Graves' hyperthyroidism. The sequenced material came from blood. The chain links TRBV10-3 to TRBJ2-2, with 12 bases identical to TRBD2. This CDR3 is CAIRGLAGNTGELFF. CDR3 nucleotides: TGTGCCATCAGGGGACTAGCGGGGAACACCGGGGAGCTGTTTTTT.